Listed below are T cell receptor beta chains from one sample, sequenced in a study of Graves' ophthalmopathy and Graves' hyperthyroidism. Each CDR3 protein gets one entry after TCRdb re-called the multiplex PCR reads with MiXCR. The sample has hundreds of thousands of distinct CDR3 sequences, about 41% seen once; the top ten hold roughly 3%. Input material: peripheral blood. These TCRs come from an adult man with Graves' ophthalmopathy. Both conserved end residues are part of each CDR3. The D gene is left open where the match is weak.

CDR3 protein: CAWSGGSHYEQYF
V gene: TRBV30
D gene: .

CDR3 protein: CATSSERTGNTEAFF
V gene: TRBV15
D gene: .

CDR3 protein: CASSPTTQYF
V gene: TRBV7-9
D gene: .

CDR3 protein: CASSTRARYGYTF
V gene: TRBV5-8
D gene: .

CDR3 protein: CASSLRTSNTRTLFF
V gene: TRBV11-1
D gene: .

CDR3 protein: CASFQGDGSPLHF
V gene: TRBV18
D gene: .

CDR3 protein: CASRRGATYEQYF
V gene: TRBV2
D gene: .

CDR3 protein: CASSETGLQETQYF
V gene: TRBV25-1
D gene: .

CDR3 protein: CASSYVSGGYGYTF
V gene: TRBV10-3
D gene: TRBD1

CDR3 protein: CASSNTGTSGDPLYEQYF
V gene: TRBV19
D gene: TRBD2

CDR3 protein: CASEGQYF
V gene: TRBV27
D gene: .

CDR3 protein: CASSEIGEGGNEQFF
V gene: TRBV2
D gene: .

CDR3 protein: CASSEVAPNTGELFF
V gene: TRBV2
D gene: .

CDR3 protein: CASSPTLRGTNEKLFF
V gene: TRBV7-9
D gene: .

CDR3 protein: CSVRDSGTEAFF
V gene: TRBV29-1
D gene: TRBD1

CDR3 protein: CASSQERFGVVDYGYTF
V gene: TRBV4-1
D gene: .

CDR3 protein: CASSLEATWTEAFF
V gene: TRBV5-1
D gene: .

CDR3 protein: CSVEDRKQSYEQYF
V gene: TRBV29-1
D gene: .

CDR3 protein: CASSSDGGEMNTEAFF
V gene: TRBV10-3
D gene: .

CDR3 protein: CASSQDPGRGAEAFF
V gene: TRBV7-2
D gene: .

CDR3 protein: CSARLAGGGVVF
V gene: TRBV20-1
D gene: TRBD2

CDR3 protein: CSARRAGGPWDTQYF
V gene: TRBV20-1
D gene: TRBD2

CDR3 protein: CASSPSGEQETQYF
V gene: TRBV4-2
D gene: TRBD2

CDR3 protein: CSVAGTQNYGYTF
V gene: TRBV29-1
D gene: .

CDR3 protein: CASSLAEGRPEQYF
V gene: TRBV7-9
D gene: .

CDR3 protein: CASIKDVAGVYEQYF
V gene: TRBV12-3/TRBV12-4
D gene: .

CDR3 protein: CASSIRGGYEQYF
V gene: TRBV19
D gene: .

CDR3 protein: CASSRIAGVGELFF
V gene: TRBV6-5
D gene: TRBD2

CDR3 protein: CASQGAGANVLTF
V gene: TRBV12-3/TRBV12-4
D gene: TRBD1

CDR3 protein: CASSPRRGTNTEAFF
V gene: TRBV18
D gene: .

CDR3 protein: CASTPTGEVVGGELFF
V gene: TRBV5-1
D gene: .

CDR3 protein: CASSATDREYYGYTF
V gene: TRBV3-1
D gene: TRBD1

CDR3 protein: CASSPTGEQPQYF
V gene: TRBV12-3/TRBV12-4
D gene: TRBD1

CDR3 protein: CAISSRGYTEAFF
V gene: TRBV10-3
D gene: TRBD1

CDR3 protein: CASSLVGLGYTF
V gene: TRBV5-1
D gene: .

CDR3 protein: CASSLSSGGVNGYTF
V gene: TRBV7-3
D gene: TRBD1

CDR3 protein: CASKRQDITYEQYF
V gene: TRBV7-4
D gene: .

CDR3 protein: CSVAQVEETQYF
V gene: TRBV29-1
D gene: .

CDR3 protein: CASSQPGTGKGKLFF
V gene: TRBV4-1
D gene: TRBD1

CDR3 protein: CASSKDRGRPPETQYF
V gene: TRBV2
D gene: TRBD1

CDR3 protein: CASSFGSAGNTIYF
V gene: TRBV5-5
D gene: .

CDR3 protein: CASSYRLGGQSLEQYF
V gene: TRBV2
D gene: .

CDR3 protein: CSVGTGAMNTIYF
V gene: TRBV29-1
D gene: TRBD1

CDR3 protein: CSYSDRVETQYF
V gene: TRBV20-1
D gene: TRBD1

CDR3 protein: CATSGTSPSNTGELFF
V gene: TRBV24-1
D gene: TRBD2

CDR3 protein: CASSLADSSKAFF
V gene: TRBV7-8
D gene: .

CDR3 protein: CASSRTGNSNQPQHF
V gene: TRBV12-3/TRBV12-4
D gene: TRBD1

CDR3 protein: CSVVTGGTEAFF
V gene: TRBV29-1
D gene: TRBD1

CDR3 protein: CASSPGTGERYEQYF
V gene: TRBV9
D gene: TRBD1

CDR3 protein: CASSVRGTNEKLFF
V gene: TRBV13
D gene: .

CDR3 protein: CASSLLGGQGGTGELFF
V gene: TRBV7-2
D gene: TRBD1

CDR3 protein: CAISEGGIGTRETQYF
V gene: TRBV10-3
D gene: .

CDR3 protein: CANSQNSYEQYF
V gene: TRBV6-6
D gene: .

CDR3 protein: CASSLGQGDVETF
V gene: TRBV7-2
D gene: TRBD1

CDR3 protein: CAITSDREFNYGYTF
V gene: TRBV10-3
D gene: TRBD1

CDR3 protein: CSNSGTVYGYTF
V gene: TRBV29-1
D gene: TRBD1

CDR3 protein: CASSPSAGFYEQYF
V gene: TRBV5-1
D gene: .

CDR3 protein: CASSLRAGGNQPQHF
V gene: TRBV7-6
D gene: .

CDR3 protein: CASWGDRSEQYF
V gene: TRBV5-6
D gene: .